This entry is about one T cell receptor (beta chain). Its recognized antigen is unknown. Base qualities were left out, and no much larger clone turns up one base away. The data are from a study of blood T cell repertoires in COVID-19 (dated by TCRdb to the early 2020s). General notes on the study: Samples from collaborators originated in the United States, Italy and Spain and spanned both the acute and convalescent phases of COVID-19. The dataset comprised deeply sampled blood TCRbeta repertoires from subjects exposed to, actively infected with, or recovered from COVID-19. The repertoires were made available in a free public database intended to serve as a resource for research on the immune response to SARS-CoV-2. Where available, HLA class I and class II types were taken from metadata supplied by the sample provider and were not determined by assay-based typing. The material from the prospective study consisted of cDNA or gDNA derived from T cells, B-cell-depleted T cells, or PBMCs. The sample metadata nearly always contained a de-identified subject ID, COVID-19 status, age in years and sex. The samples were drawn from the first 160 participants of the ongoing ImmuneRACE study and from roughly 1,300 subjects provided by 6 global collaborators.

One collaborating source in Seattle enrolled patients while the patients were actively infected and followed the patients over time throughout the course of disease. The collaborating institutions used their own protocols to collect whole blood in K2EDTA tubes. For TCRbeta analysis, collaborators shipped samples in one of three forms: frozen whole blood, isolated PBMCs, or DNA extracted from either of those sample types. TCRbeta CDR3 regions were amplified from genomic DNA using the immunoSEQ Assay, a bias-controlled multiplex PCR. In the source study's methods: The number of nucleated cells in each sample was estimated from the amplification of reference gene primers within the assay. Sequence reads were collapsed and filtered to measure the absolute abundance of every unique TCRbeta CDR3 rearrangement. For each sample, productive Simpson clonality was calculated as the square root of Simpson's diversity index across productive rearrangements. TCRdb took this table from immuneACCESS and kept in-frame rearrangements with V and J called. Such tables lack part of the clones; where checked against another copy, unresolved V genes explain under half of the gap, and the rest is unexplained. That table gives V, J and clone size, and the DNA gave D and trimming. A total of 200,000 to 250,000 clones appear in this sample, 84% of them only once. Of the sample, roughly 7.8% falls within the top ten clones.

Summary of the overall study and its limitations: The quantity of clinical and demographic metadata differed by source and by participant and was supplied without curation.

Sequences MRHNA (CDR1) and SNTAGT (CDR2) are obtained from the germline V gene. The CDR3 has 13 amino acids, counting the end cysteine and phenylalanine. Only the CDR3 portion is preserved as DNA: 39 bases, with reading frame beginning at the first base. The V end loses 7 bases and the J end loses 8 bases, and a stretch of 17 bases separates them. The specimen sequenced was peripheral blood. The clonotype originates from a woman at least 80 years old with COVID-19, enrolled during active disease. The rearrangement joined TRBV6-4 to TRBJ1-2; TRBD1 is a possible D gene, resting on 6 matching bases. CDR3 sequence: CASKSDRIGGYTF. The DNA sequence reads TGTGCCAGCAAATCCGACAGGATCGGCGGCTACACCTTC.